This TCR beta chain is from a study of shared clonotypes between healthy human individuals. Study details: A couple of women and a few men aged 18 to 49 made up the donors. Study observations and caveats: Generally, naive subsets came out with larger estimated richness than memory subsets. Shared across a few donors were around 5% of the naive CD4 clonotypes. Non-shared clonotypes showed lower generation probabilities than clonotypes common to all four donors.

Only CD45RO-negative cells positively selected for CCR7 counted as naive CD8 cells, so terminally differentiated effector memory CD45RA+ cells were excluded. As for this clone: Antigen: not known.

The V segment lost 7 bases and the J segment 0 bases; nucleotides outside the gene matches: 15. CDR1 is MDHEN and CDR2 is SYDVKM in the germline V gene. The CDR3 loop spans 18 amino acids. Assay: immunoSEQ multiplex PCR; the TCRdb copy retains only in-frame clones and omits some. The sample lists over 800,000 clones, about 92% occurring once. Input material: naive CD8+ T cells sorted from blood. This clonotype originated in a man aged 30 to 45 in good health. The rearrangement uses TRBV28 and TRBJ2-1, with 7 bases identical to TRBD1. The CDR3 here is CASKPGGATRSSYNEQFF. The CDR3 region has the DNA TGTGCCAGCAAACCAGGGGGTGCTACACGGAGCTCCTACAATGAGCAGTTCTTC.